Detailed here is one T cell receptor beta chain. What antigen it recognizes has not been identified. No clone much larger than this one lies a single base away; base qualities are absent. This sample was included in a study of lymphopenia after photon versus proton radiotherapy (dated by TCRdb to about 2019). For the study in its entirety: Photon and proton radiation therapy were compared by the study for their immunological effects in patients with gastrointestinal tumors who developed high-grade lymphopenia. The goal of the study was to characterize the differences between the two radiation modalities in how they affect the immune system. A cohort of some 22 patients with gastrointestinal tumors who received either photon or proton therapy and subsequently developed lymphopenia was included.

Library creation used the immunoSEQ multiplex PCR assay. Alongside multiparametric flow cytometry, deep sequencing of rearranged TCR beta loci was used to profile the T cell repertoires. TCRdb's version of the immuneACCESS table is confined to in-frame rearrangements and falls short of the full clone set. An unresolved V gene accounts for under half of the shortfall where checked; the remainder is of unknown origin. The sample profile shows approximately 35,000 clones; about nine tenths of them were found once. Roughly 6.2% of the sample is taken by the ten largest. The paper's findings and limits, for the study overall: After the lymphocyte count nadir, oligoclonal expansion, especially of CD8+ Temra cells, was observed in photon-treated repertoires, and the drop in diversity was driven by this expansion. Across the cohort, among patients who died, a greater drop in TCR diversity after the nadir was inversely correlated with overall survival time. Relative stability during treatment was observed in proton-treated patients, whereas loss of naive T cells and TCR diversity and gain of effector/memory populations were observed in photon-treated patients. The survival association was assessed only in patients who died, and better survival with proton therapy was presented by the authors as a possibility rather than a demonstrated result.

Between the V and J ends, shortened by 1 base and 6 bases respectively, the junction contains 16 bases. The CDR3, cysteine through phenylalanine, is 15 amino acids long. The kept DNA is CDR3 alone, 45 bases in frame from the first base. CDR1 and CDR2, looked up from the germline V gene, are SGHTA and FQGNSA. Recombination joined TRBV7-2 with TRBJ2-7; TRBD2 is possibly the D segment (6 matching bases). This specimen consisted of peripheral blood, obtained from a patient treated with photon-based radiotherapy. The origin of this receptor is a woman in her 50s with pancreatic cancer. This receptor has the CDR3 CASSLELSGVFEQYF. The sequence in DNA is TGTGCCAGCAGCTTAGAGCTTAGCGGAGTATTCGAGCAGTACTTC.